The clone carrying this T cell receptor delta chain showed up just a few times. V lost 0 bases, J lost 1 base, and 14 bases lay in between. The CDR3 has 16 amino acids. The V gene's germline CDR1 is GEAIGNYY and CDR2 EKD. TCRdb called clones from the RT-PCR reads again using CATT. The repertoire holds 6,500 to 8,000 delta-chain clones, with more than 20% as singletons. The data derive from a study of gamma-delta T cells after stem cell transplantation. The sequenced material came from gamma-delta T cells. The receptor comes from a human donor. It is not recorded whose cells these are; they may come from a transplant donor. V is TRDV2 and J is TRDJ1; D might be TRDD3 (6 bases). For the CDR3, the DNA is TGTGCCTGTGACACCGTGGGGGTGTGGGGCACCGATAAACTCATCTTT. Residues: CACDTVGVWGTDKLIF.